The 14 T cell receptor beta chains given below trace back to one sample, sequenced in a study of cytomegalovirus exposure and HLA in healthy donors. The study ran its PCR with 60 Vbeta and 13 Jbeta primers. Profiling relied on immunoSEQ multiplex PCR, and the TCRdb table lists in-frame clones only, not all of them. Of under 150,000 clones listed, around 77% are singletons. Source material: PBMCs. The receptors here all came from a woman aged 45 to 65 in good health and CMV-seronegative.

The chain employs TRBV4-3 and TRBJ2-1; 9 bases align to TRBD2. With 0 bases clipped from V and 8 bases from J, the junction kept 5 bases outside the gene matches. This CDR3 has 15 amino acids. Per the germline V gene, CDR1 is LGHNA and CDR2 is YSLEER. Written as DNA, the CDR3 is TGCGCCAGCAGCCAAGAGCGGGGGGGCCCCGATGAGCAGTTCTTC. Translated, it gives CASSQERGGPDEQFF.

CDR3: CASSGSTGVRFFF. The DNA of the CDR3 is TGTGCCAGCAGCGGATCTACAGGGGTCCGCTTTTTCTTT. The genes are TRBV7-9 and TRBJ1-1; 7 nucleotides match TRBD1. V was clipped by 5 bases and J by 13 bases; unmatched bases: 13. This CDR3 has 13 amino acids. Germline values: CDR1 SEHNR, CDR2 FQNEAQ (reference sequence).

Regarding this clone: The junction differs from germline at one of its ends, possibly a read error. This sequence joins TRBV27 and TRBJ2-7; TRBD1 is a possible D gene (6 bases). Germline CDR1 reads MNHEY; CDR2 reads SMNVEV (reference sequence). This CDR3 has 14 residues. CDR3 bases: TGTGCCGGCAGTAAACGGGACATCTCCTACGAGCAGTACTTC. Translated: CAGSKRDISYEQYF.

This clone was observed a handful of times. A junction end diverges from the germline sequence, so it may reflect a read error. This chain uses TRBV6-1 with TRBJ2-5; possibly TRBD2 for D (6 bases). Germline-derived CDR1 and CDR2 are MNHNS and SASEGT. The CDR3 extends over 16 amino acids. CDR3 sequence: CAISGRDSSYQETQYF. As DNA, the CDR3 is TGTGCCATCAGTGGCCGGGACTCCTCGTACCAAGAGACCCAGTACTTC.

CDR3 bases: TGTGCCAGCAGCACGGACGACAGGGTGCGAGAGACCCAGTACTTC. Translation gives CASSTDDRVRETQYF. The gene calls are TRBV7-9 and TRBJ2-5, with 7 bases matching TRBD1. This CDR3 comprises 15 residues. CDR1 and CDR2 (germline): SEHNR, FQNEAQ (reference sequence). Losses at the gene ends were 5 bases for V and 4 bases for J; bases not matched to a gene: 10.

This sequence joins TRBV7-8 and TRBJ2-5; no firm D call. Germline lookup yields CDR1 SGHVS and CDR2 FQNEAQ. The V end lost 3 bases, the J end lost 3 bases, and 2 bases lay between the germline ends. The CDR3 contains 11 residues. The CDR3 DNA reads TGTGCCAGCAGCTTCAAAGAGACCCAGTACTTC. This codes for CASSFKETQYF.

DNA for the CDR3: TGTGCCAGTAGTATGACCCCGACAGGAATGAACACTGAAGCTTTCTTT. This codes for CASSMTPTGMNTEAFF. The rearrangement uses TRBV19 and TRBJ1-1; tentatively, D is TRBD1 (6 bases). The V and J ends lost 3 bases and 0 bases respectively, with 14 bases between them. The CDR3 loop spans 16 amino acids. The germline CDR1 and CDR2 sequences are LNHDA and SQIVND (reference sequence).

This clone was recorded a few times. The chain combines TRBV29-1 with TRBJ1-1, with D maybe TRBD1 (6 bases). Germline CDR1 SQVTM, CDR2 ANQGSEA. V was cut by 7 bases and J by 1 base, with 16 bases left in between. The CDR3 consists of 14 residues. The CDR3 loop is CSAIVTGQNTEAFF. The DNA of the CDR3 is TGCAGCGCTATAGTGACAGGACAGAACACTGAAGCTTTCTTT.

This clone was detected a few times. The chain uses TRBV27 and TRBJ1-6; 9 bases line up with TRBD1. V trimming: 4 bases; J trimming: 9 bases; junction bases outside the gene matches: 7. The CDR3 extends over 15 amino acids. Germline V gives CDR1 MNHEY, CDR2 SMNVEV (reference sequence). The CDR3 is CASSSGTGISSPLHF. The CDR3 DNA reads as TGTGCCAGCAGTTCCGGGACAGGGATCAGTTCACCCCTCCACTTT.

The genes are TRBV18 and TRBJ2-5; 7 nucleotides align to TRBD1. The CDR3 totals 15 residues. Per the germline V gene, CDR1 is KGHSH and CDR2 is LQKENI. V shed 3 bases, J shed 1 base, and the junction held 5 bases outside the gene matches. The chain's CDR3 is CASSPRQGGQETQYF. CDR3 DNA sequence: TGTGCCAGCTCACCTAGACAGGGTGGCCAAGAGACCCAGTACTTC.

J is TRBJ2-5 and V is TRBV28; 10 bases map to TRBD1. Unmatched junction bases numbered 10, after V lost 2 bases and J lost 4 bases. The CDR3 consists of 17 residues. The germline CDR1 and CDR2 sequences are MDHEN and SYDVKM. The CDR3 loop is CASSLTQPGTGVETQYF. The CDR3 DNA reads TGTGCCAGCAGTTTAACCCAACCCGGGACAGGGGTAGAGACCCAGTACTTC.

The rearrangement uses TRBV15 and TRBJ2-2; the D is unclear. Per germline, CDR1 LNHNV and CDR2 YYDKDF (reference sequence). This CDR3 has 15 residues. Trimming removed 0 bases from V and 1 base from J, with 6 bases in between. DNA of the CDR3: TGTGCCACCAGCAGAGATCCTCTGAACACCGGGGAGCTGTTTTTT. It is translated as CATSRDPLNTGELFF.

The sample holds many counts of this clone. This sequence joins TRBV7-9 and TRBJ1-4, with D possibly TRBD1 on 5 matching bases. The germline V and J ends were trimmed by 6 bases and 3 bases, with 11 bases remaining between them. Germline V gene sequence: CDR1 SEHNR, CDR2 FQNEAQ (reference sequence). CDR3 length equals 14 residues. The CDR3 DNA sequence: TGTGCCAGCAGTTACCAGGGATCTAATGAAAAACTGTTTTTT. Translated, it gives CASSYQGSNEKLFF.

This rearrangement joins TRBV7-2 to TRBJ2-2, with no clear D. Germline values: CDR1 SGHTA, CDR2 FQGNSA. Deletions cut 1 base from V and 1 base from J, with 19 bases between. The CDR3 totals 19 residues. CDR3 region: CASSLVISLGKLNTGELFF. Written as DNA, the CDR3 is TGTGCCAGCAGCTTAGTCATTAGTTTGGGCAAACTGAACACCGGGGAGCTGTTTTTT. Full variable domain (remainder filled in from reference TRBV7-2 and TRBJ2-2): GAGVSQSPSNKVTEKGKDVELRCDPISGHTALYWYRQSLGQGLEFLIYFQGNSAPDKSGLPSDRFSAERTGGSVSTLTIQRTQQEDSAVYLCASSLVISLGKLNTGELFFGEGSRLTVL.